This T cell receptor (beta chain) derives from a study of shared clonotypes between healthy human individuals. Deletions cut 1 base from V and 2 bases from J, with 24 bases between. Germline loops: CDR1 SGHRS, CDR2 YFSETQ. The CDR3 runs 19 residues. The study's findings and limits: Large sequencing depth failed to make sorted-subset sequencing complete, rarefaction showed.

This clone was detected only once. The antigen is undetermined. Donors, healthy HIV-negative adults, lacked recent acute infections or vaccinations. It was at deep level that the assay was run. In the study's own analysis: From ImmunoSEQ came sequences covering only the junction and carrying no quality scores, so filtering differed. Assay: immunoSEQ multiplex PCR; the TCRdb copy retains only in-frame clones and omits some. V, J and clone size derive from that table, while D and trimming were established from the DNA sequence. This table holds 2 million or so clones, 85% to 95% found once. The sample taken for sequencing was naive CD4+ T cells sorted from blood. Subset given: CD45RA+ positively selected. The source of this sequence is a man in his late teens or twenties in good health. The J gene is TRBJ1-1, the V gene TRBV5-1; D is uncertain. The CDR3 protein is CASSLSSPSVNPPNTEAFF. The CDR3 DNA reads as TGCGCCAGCAGCTTGTCGTCACCCTCGGTGAACCCACCCAACACTGAAGCTTTCTTT. The variable domain in full, with the rest retrieved from reference TRBV5-1 and TRBJ1-1, is KAGVTQTPRYLIKTRGQQVTLSCSPISGHRSVSWYQQTPGQGLQFLFEYFSETQRNKGNFPGRFSGRQFSNSRSEMNVSTLELGDSALYLCASSLSSPSVNPPNTEAFFGQGTRLTVV.